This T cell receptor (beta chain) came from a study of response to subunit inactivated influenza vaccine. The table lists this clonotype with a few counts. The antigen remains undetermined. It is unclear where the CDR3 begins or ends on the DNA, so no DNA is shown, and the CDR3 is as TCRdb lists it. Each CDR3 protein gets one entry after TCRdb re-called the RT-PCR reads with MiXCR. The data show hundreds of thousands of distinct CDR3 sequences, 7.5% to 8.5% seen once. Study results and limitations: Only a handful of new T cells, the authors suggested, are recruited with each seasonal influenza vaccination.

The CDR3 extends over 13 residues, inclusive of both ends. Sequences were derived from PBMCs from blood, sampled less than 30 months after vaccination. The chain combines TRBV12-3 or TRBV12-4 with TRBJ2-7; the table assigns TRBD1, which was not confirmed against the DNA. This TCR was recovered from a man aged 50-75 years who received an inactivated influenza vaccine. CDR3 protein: CASSPFAGGALYF.